Reported below is one TCR beta chain. Its antigen is as yet unknown. The junction differs from germline at one of its ends, possibly a read error. These data are taken from a study of CD8+CD57+ T cells in acquired aplastic anemia. Study details: DNA recovered from sorted CD4+ and CD8+ cells had a mean of around 3.2 ug.

TCR beta VDJ and CDR3 were profiled, and genomic DNA was the template. MiXCR, applied by TCRdb to the reads, yields one record per CDR3 protein. The profile shows approximately 98,000 distinct CDR3 sequences, roughly 51% of them singletons. Broader study findings: Any difference that existed in CD8+ Simpson's diversity between patients and controls was not significant.

CDR1 and CDR2 from the germline V gene are MDHEN and SYDVKM. This CDR3 has 14 amino acids. The receptor comes from a human donor in good health, serving as a control. Material: sorted CD4+, CD8+, or CD8+CD57+ T cells (not recorded which) from PBMCs. J is TRBJ2-3 and V is TRBV28; a possible D gene is TRBD2 (5 bases). The CDR3 nucleotides read TGCGCCAGCAGTTCAGGAGCGGGCACAGATACGCAGTATTTT. This gives the protein CASSSGAGTDTQYF.